This TCR beta chain is from a study of T cells after yellow fever vaccination. Trimming shortened V by 6 bases and J by 7 bases, and 12 bases separated the two germline ends. The CDR3 length is 12 residues. Germline V lookup: CDR1 SGHAT, CDR2 FQNNGV. Whole-study findings and limits: Clonotype sharing between CD4 and CD8 compartments was small. Abundant bulk-population clonotypes could contaminate the FACS-sorted repertoires. Most primary-vaccination clones reappeared after the booster (about 97% CD4, roughly 88% CD8).

TCRdb independently ran MiXCR on the 5' RACE reads; one entry per CDR3 protein. The sample has some 350,000 distinct CDR3 sequences, roughly 3.9% seen once. With regard to this clonotype: Its antigen is unidentified.

Here the sequenced sample was PBMCs, taken 5 days after the yellow fever booster vaccination. This chain uses TRBV11-2 with TRBJ1-2; D is ambiguous. This TCR was sampled from a man aged 18 to 35 who received the YFV17D yellow fever vaccine. CDR3 sequence: CASRIWDRGYTF. CDR3 sequence (DNA): TGTGCCAGCAGGATTTGGGATCGTGGCTACACCTTC.